Below, 17 T cell receptor beta chains from the same sample are listed, as sequenced in a study of T cells in Graves' hyperthyroidism and ophthalmopathy. It was RNA transcripts that yielded the amplified TCR beta CDR3 regions. Carried out on the TCR CDR3, a first-round RT-PCR used the HTBI primer set. TCRdb re-derived calls from the multiplex PCR reads in MiXCR, one entry per CDR3 protein. The sample carries approximately 330,000 distinct CDR3 sequences, roughly 15% recorded once. The sequenced sample was blood. These receptors originate from a woman aged 40 to 50 with Graves' ophthalmopathy.

The chain recombines TRBV29-1 with TRBJ1-5; D is perhaps TRBD1 (5 bases). CDR3 length: 13 amino acids. V lost 6 bases and J 3 bases, leaving 12 bases between the germline ends. Germline V gene lookup returns CDR1 SQVTM and CDR2 ANQGSEA. The CDR3 DNA is TGCAGCGTAGGGACCGGACTCAATCAGCCCCAGCATTTT. This sequence encodes CSVGTGLNQPQHF.

This clonotype was detected many times. This chain uses TRBV11-2 with TRBJ1-1; the D is unclear. CDR1 and CDR2 (germline): SGHAT, FQNNGV. This CDR3 has 13 residues. The V end lost 5 bases, the J end lost 5 bases, and 12 bases lay between the germline ends. Here the CDR3 DNA reads TGTGCCAGCAGCCGAACACAAGGGACTGAAGCTTTCTTT. As protein: CASSRTQGTEAFF.

This clonotype was seen repeatedly, ten times or more. This sequence joins TRBV5-4 and TRBJ2-3, with 13 bases aligning to TRBD2. V was clipped by 2 bases and J by 6 bases; unmatched bases: 6. The CDR3 loop spans 16 amino acids. Germline loops: CDR1 SGHNT, CDR2 YYREEE (reference sequence). The CDR3 region has the DNA TGTGCCAGCAGCTTTGGGACTAGCGGGATTCGGGATACGCAGTATTTT. Its protein is CASSFGTSGIRDTQYF.

This clonotype was recorded at least ten times. V usage is TRBV14 and J usage is TRBJ1-3; D is undetermined. CDR3 length equals 12 residues. The V and J ends lost 3 bases and 5 bases respectively, with 5 bases between them. Germline-derived CDR1 and CDR2 are SGHDN and FVKESK. Written as DNA, the CDR3 is TGTGCCAGCAGCCAGGCCCGAAACACCATATATTTT. Protein: CASSQARNTIYF.

The rearrangement uses TRBV5-8 and TRBJ1-1; 7 nucleotides match TRBD1. CDR3 length: 16 amino acids. Germline values: CDR1 SGHTS, CDR2 YDEGEE. Germline trimming cut 2 bases from V and 3 bases from J; bases unmatched to any gene: 10. DNA of the CDR3: TGTGCCAGCAGCTTAGGGGGCGTCAGGGGGGACACTGAAGCTTTCTTT. The encoded protein is CASSLGGVRGDTEAFF.

This clonotype was observed many times. The J gene is TRBJ2-2, the V gene TRBV7-2; D is possibly TRBD2 (7 bases). CDR1 and CDR2 (germline): SGHTA, FQGNSA. Trimming took off 3 bases at V and 2 bases at J, with 10 bases between the two ends. The CDR3 runs 15 residues. CDR3 in DNA: TGTGCCAGCAGCTTGCGGGGGCCAAACACCGGGGAGCTGTTTTTT. This codes for CASSLRGPNTGELFF.

As for this clonotype: The junction departs from germline at one end; a sequencing error may be responsible. This sequence joins TRBV9 and TRBJ2-1; perhaps D is TRBD1 or TRBD2 (5 bases each). CDR3 size: 13 residues. The germline gives CDR1 SGDLS, CDR2 YYNGEE. CDR3 amino acids: CAGSVVSGSEQFF. Here the CDR3 DNA reads TGTGCCGGCAGCGTAGTGTCAGGGAGTGAGCAGTTCTTC.

The sample holds many counts of this clonotype. The V gene is TRBV28, the J gene TRBJ1-6; tentatively, D is TRBD1 (6 bases). This CDR3 spans 15 amino acids. The V end lost 1 base, the J end lost 5 bases, and 9 bases lay between the germline ends. The V gene's germline CDR1 is MDHEN and CDR2 SYDVKM. The CDR3 DNA follows: TGTGCCAGCAGTTTATTAGCAGGGGATAATTCACCCCTCCACTTT. Translated, it gives CASSLLAGDNSPLHF.

CDR3 sequence reads: CASSLNRGDQPQHF. The CDR3 DNA reads TGTGCCAGCAGCTTGAACAGGGGCGATCAGCCCCAGCATTTT. The genes are TRBV6-1 and TRBJ1-5; TRBD1 matches 7 bases. J gave up 5 bases and V 6 bases, and 7 bases lay outside the gene matches. Per germline, CDR1 MNHNS and CDR2 SASEGT. This CDR3 comprises 14 residues.

This clonotype was detected ten times or more. It may be a read error: a sequence one base away is much more abundant. The rearrangement links TRBV28 to TRBJ1-2; D ambiguous. Germline V gene data show CDR1 as MDHEN and CDR2 as SYDVKM. The CDR3 contains 13 residues. Trimming stripped 5 bases from V and 6 bases from J, with 13 bases between. DNA of the CDR3: TGTGCCAGCAGTGTAGTGCCCGGCCATGGCTACACCTTC. Translated, it gives CASSVVPGHGYTF.

This clonotype turned up a few times. This sequence joins TRBV5-6 and TRBJ2-5; 8 bases are a match to TRBD2. CDR1 and CDR2 (germline): SGHDT, YYEEEE. Germline trimming cut 1 base from V and 4 bases from J; bases unmatched to any gene: 6. The length of the CDR3 is 15 residues. The CDR3 region is CASSLPSGRGETQYF. In DNA, the CDR3 is TGTGCCAGCAGCTTGCCCAGCGGGAGAGGAGAGACCCAGTACTTC.

The V call is TRBV19, the J call TRBJ2-1, with D perhaps matching TRBD1 (5 bases). V lost 5 bases and J lost 9, with 17 bases in between. The CDR3 sequence is 14 residues long. Per the germline V gene, CDR1 is LNHDA and CDR2 is SQIVND (reference sequence). The CDR3 sequence is CASSSQGRSIEQFF. The CDR3 DNA is TGTGCCAGTAGTTCCCAGGGTAGGTCTATTGAGCAGTTCTTC.

This clonotype was observed a handful of times. The chain carries TRBV5-1 and TRBJ1-1; D may be TRBD1 (6 bases). Trimming took 5 bases from V and 1 from J, leaving 12 bases between them. Germline CDR1 reads SGHRS; CDR2 reads YFSETQ. This CDR3 spans 14 amino acids. The CDR3, as DNA: TGCGCCAGCAGACCGGAGACAGGGAACACTGAAGCTTTCTTT. Translated, it gives CASRPETGNTEAFF. Variable domain in full (rest from reference TRBV5-1 and TRBJ1-1): KAGVTQTPRYLIKTRGQQVTLSCSPISGHRSVSWYQQTPGQGLQFLFEYFSETQRNKGNFPGRFSGRQFSNSRSEMNVSTLELGDSALYLCASRPETGNTEAFFGQGTRLTVV.

This clonotype was observed many times. The chain joins TRBV28 to TRBJ1-1; D is ambiguous. This CDR3 region has 11 residues. Deletions cut 11 bases from V and 4 bases from J, with 11 bases between. Germline V lookup: CDR1 MDHEN, CDR2 SYDVKM. The CDR3 spells CAVQWSTEAFF. DNA of the CDR3: TGTGCCGTCCAGTGGAGCACTGAAGCTTTCTTT.

About this clonotype itself: With a much larger clone just one base away, this may be a read error. The rearrangement uses TRBV20-1 and TRBJ2-7, with 12 bases lining up with TRBD2. CDR1 DFQATT and CDR2 SNEGSKA come from the germline V gene (reference sequence). The CDR3 is made up of 14 amino acids. The CDR3 DNA follows: TGCGGTGCTAGTCTTGCTAGCGGGAGGGACGAGCAGTACTTC. Protein sequence: CGASLASGRDEQYF.

This clonotype was detected ten times or more. V gene TRBV6-1 combines with J gene TRBJ2-3; D unclear. CDR1 is MNHNS and CDR2 is SASEGT in the germline V gene. Trimming removed 3 bases from V and 0 bases from J, with 16 bases in between. The CDR3 is 17 residues long. This CDR3 reads CASSDWTSFTSTDTQYF. The CDR3 nucleotides are TGTGCCAGCAGTGATTGGACGTCGTTTACTAGCACAGATACGCAGTATTTT.

The sample holds many counts of this clonotype. This chain uses TRBV5-1 with TRBJ1-1; D not resolved. This CDR3 is built from 14 residues. The germline CDR1 and CDR2 sequences are SGHRS and YFSETQ. V was cut by 3 bases and J by 6 bases, with 15 bases left in between. In DNA, the CDR3 is TGCGCCAGCAGCTGGGGATGGGGTAGCGCTGAAGCTTTCTTT. Translation gives CASSWGWGSAEAFF.